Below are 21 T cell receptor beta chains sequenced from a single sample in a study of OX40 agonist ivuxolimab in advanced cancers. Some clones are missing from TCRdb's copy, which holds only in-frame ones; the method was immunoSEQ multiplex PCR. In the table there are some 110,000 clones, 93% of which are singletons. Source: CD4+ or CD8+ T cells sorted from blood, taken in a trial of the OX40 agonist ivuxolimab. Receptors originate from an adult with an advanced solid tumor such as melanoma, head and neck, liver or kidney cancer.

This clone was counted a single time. Here the CDR3 DNA reads TGTGCCAGCAGCCCTGCCGTGACGGGAGTTGAGAATGAGCAGTTCTTC. Its protein is CASSPAVTGVENEQFF. The chain carries TRBV7-2 and TRBJ2-1, with a tentative D call TRBD2 (6 bases). Trimming stripped 5 bases from V and 7 bases from J, with 21 bases between. Germline CDR1 and CDR2: SGHTA and FQGNSA. There are 16 residues in the CDR3. The variable domain in full, completed from reference TRBV7-2 and TRBJ2-1, reads GAGVSQSPSNKVTEKGKDVELRCDPISGHTALYWYRQSLGQGLEFLIYFQGNSAPDKSGLPSDRFSAERTGGSVSTLTIQRTQQEDSAVYLCASSPAVTGVENEQFFGPGTRLTVL.

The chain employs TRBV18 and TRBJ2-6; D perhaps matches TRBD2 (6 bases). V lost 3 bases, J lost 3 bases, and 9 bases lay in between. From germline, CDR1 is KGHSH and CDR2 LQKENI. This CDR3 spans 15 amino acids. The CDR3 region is CASSPGTDGANVLTF. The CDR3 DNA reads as TGTGCCAGCTCACCCGGGACTGATGGGGCCAACGTCCTGACTTTC.

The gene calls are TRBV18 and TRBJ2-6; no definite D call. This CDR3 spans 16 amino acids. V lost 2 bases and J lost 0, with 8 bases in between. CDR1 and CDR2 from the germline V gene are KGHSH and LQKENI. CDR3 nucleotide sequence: TGTGCCAGCTCACCAGGGCAGCTCTCTGGGGCCAACGTCCTGACTTTC. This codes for CASSPGQLSGANVLTF.

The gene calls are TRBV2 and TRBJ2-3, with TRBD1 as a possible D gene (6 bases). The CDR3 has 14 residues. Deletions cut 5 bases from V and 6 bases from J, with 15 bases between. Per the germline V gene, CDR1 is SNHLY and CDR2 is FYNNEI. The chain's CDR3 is CASSRDTALDTQYF. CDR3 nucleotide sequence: TGTGCCAGCAGTAGGGACACCGCTTTGGATACGCAGTATTTT.

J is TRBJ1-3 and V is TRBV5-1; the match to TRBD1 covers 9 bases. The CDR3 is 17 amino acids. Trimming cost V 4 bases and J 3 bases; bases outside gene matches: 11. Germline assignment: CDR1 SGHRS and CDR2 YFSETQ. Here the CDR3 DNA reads TGCGCCAGCAGCCGCCGTACCGGGACAGGGAATGGAAACACCATATATTTT. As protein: CASSRRTGTGNGNTIYF. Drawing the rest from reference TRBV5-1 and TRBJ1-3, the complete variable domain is KAGVTQTPRYLIKTRGQQVTLSCSPISGHRSVSWYQQTPGQGLQFLFEYFSETQRNKGNFPGRFSGRQFSNSRSEMNVSTLELGDSALYLCASSRRTGTGNGNTIYFGEGSWLTVV.

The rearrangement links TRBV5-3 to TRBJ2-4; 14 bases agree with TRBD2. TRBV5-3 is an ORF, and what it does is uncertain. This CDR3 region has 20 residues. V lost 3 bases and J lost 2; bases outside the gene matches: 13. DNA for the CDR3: TGTGCCAGAAGCTGGACGGCGACTAGCGGGAGGGCCGGAACCAAAAACATTCAGTACTTC. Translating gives CARSWTATSGRAGTKNIQYF.

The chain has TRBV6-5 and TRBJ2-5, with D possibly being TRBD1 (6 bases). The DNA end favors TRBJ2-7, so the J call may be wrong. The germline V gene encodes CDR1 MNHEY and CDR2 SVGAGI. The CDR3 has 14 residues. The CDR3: CASRSGVSSYEQYF. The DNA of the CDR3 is TGTGCCAGCAGGTCAGGGGTTAGCTCCTACGAGCAGTACTTC.

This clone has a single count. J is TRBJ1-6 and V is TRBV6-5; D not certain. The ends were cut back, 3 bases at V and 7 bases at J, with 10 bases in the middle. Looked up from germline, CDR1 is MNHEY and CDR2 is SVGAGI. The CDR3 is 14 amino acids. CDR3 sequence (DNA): TGTGCCAGCAGTTATGGGAATTGGAATTCACCCCTCCACTTT. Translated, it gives CASSYGNWNSPLHF.

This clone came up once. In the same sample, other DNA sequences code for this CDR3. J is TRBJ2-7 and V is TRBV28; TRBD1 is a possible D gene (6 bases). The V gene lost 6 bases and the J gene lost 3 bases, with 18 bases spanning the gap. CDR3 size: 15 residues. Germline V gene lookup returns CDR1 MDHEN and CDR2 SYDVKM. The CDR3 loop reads CASREQGALSYEQYF. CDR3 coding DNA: TGTGCCAGCAGAGAACAGGGTGCCCTCAGCTACGAGCAGTACTTC.

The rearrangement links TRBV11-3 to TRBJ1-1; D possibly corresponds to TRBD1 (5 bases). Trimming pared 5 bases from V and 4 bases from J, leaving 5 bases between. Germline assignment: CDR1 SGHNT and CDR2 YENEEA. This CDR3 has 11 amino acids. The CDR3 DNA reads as TGTGCCAGCAGCCAGGGCACTGAAGCTTTCTTT. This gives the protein CASSQGTEAFF. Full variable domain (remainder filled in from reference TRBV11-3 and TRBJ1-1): EAGVVQSPRYKIIEKKQPVAFWCNPISGHNTLYWYLQNLGQGPELLIRYENEEAVDDSQLPKDRFSAERLKGVDSTLKIQPAELGDSAVYLCASSQGTEAFFGQGTRLTVV.

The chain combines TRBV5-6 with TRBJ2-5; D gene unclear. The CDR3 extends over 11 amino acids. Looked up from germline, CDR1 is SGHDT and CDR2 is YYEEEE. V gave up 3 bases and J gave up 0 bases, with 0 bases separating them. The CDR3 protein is CASSYQETQYF. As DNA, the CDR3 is TGTGCCAGCAGCTACCAAGAGACCCAGTACTTC. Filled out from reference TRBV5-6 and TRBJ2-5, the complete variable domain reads DAGVTQSPTHLIKTRGQQVTLRCSPKSGHDTVSWYQQALGQGPQFIFQYYEEEERQRGNFPDRFSGHQFPNYSSELNVNALLLGDSALYLCASSYQETQYFGPGTRLLVL.

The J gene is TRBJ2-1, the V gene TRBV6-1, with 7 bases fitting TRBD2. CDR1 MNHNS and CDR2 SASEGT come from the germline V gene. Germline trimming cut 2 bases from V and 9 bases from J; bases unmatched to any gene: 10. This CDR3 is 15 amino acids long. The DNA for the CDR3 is TGTGCCAGCAGTGAAACGTCGGCGGGGGTAGGTGAGCAGTTCTTC. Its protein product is CASSETSAGVGEQFF.

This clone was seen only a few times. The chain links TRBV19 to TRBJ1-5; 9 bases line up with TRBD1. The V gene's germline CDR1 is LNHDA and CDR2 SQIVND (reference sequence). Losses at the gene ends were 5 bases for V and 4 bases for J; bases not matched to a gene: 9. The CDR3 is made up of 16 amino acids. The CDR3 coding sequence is TGTGCCAGTAGTTCCACAGGACAGGGGAGGAATCAGCCCCAGCATTTT. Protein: CASSSTGQGRNQPQHF.

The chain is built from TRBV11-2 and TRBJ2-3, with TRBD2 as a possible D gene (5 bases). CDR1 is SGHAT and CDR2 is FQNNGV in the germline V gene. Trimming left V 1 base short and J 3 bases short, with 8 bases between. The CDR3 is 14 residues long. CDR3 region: CASSLVGETDTQYF. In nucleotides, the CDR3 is TGTGCCAGCAGCTTAGTGGGAGAAACAGATACGCAGTATTTT. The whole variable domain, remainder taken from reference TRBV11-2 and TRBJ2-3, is EAGVAQSPRYKIIEKRQSVAFWCNPISGHATLYWYQQILGQGPKLLIQFQNNGVVDDSQLPKDRFSAERLKGVDSTLKIQPAKLEDSAVYLCASSLVGETDTQYFGPGTRLTVL.

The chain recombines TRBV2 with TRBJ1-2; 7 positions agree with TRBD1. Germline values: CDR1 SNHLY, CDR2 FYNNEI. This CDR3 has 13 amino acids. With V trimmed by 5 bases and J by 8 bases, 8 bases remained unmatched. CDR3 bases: TGTGCCAGCAGTATAGGACAGGTGGAGGGCTACACCTTC. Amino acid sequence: CASSIGQVEGYTF.

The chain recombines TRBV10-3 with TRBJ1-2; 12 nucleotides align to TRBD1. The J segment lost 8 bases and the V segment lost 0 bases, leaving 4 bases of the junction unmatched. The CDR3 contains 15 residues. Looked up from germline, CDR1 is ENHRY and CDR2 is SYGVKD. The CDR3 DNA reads TGTGCCATCAGTGAGTCGGGACAGGGGGCAGGCGGCTACACCTTC. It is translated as CAISESGQGAGGYTF.

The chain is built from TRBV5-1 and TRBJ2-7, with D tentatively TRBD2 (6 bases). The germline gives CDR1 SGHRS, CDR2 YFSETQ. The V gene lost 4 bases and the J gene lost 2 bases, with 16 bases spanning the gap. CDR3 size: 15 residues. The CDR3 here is CASSPGVGRTYEQYF. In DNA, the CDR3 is TGCGCCAGCAGCCCCGGGGTAGGGAGGACCTACGAGCAGTACTTC.

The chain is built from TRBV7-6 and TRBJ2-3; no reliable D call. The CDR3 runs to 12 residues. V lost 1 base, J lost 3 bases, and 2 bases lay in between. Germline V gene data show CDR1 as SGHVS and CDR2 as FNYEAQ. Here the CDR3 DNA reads TGTGCCAGCAGCTTAGGTACAGATACGCAGTATTTT. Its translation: CASSLGTDTQYF.

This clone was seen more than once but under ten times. For the CDR3, the DNA is TGTGCCAGCAGTAATTACGACAGGGAAGTATGGGACGCCGGGGAGCTGTTTTTT. Its translation: CASSNYDREVWDAGELFF. The gene calls are TRBV2 and TRBJ2-2; 7 bases match TRBD1. The CDR3 has 18 residues. Germline CDR1 reads SNHLY; CDR2 reads FYNNEI. Germline trimming cut 5 bases from V and 6 bases from J; bases unmatched to any gene: 18. Looking up the rest from reference TRBV2 and TRBJ2-2 gives the full variable domain: EPEVTQTPSHQVTQMGQEVILRCVPISNHLYFYWYRQILGQKVEFLVSFYNNEISEKSEIFDDQFSVERPDGSNFTLKIRSTKLEDSAMYFCASSNYDREVWDAGELFFGEGSRLTVL.

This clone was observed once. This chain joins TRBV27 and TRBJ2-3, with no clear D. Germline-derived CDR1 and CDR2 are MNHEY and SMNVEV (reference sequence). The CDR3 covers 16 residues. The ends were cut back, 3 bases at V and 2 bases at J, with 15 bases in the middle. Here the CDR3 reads CASSFRPMGPTDTQYF. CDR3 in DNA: TGTGCCAGCAGTTTCCGCCCCATGGGTCCCACAGATACGCAGTATTTT.

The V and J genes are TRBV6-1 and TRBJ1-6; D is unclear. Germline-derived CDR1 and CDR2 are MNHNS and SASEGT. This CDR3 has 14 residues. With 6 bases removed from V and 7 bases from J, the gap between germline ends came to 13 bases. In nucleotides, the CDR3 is TGTGCCAGCAGAATCGCCGGGCAGAATTCACCCCTCCACTTT. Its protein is CASRIAGQNSPLHF.